The 20 T cell receptor beta chains listed next were all sequenced from one sample in a study of T cells in localized non-small cell lung cancer. The repertoire was sequenced with immunoSEQ multiplex PCR; TCRdb's copy has only in-frame clones and lacks some. Here the sample spans some 20,000 clones, approximately 90% being singletons. Here the sequenced sample was peripheral blood, taken before any cancer treatment. These receptors originate from a woman between 35 and 70 years old with stage I lung adenocarcinoma.

The chain carries TRBV21-1 and TRBJ1-1; the D segment call TRBD1 is taken from the table without a DNA check. TRBV21-1 is a pseudogene locus. CDR3 length equals 20 residues. The CDR3 DNA follows: TGTGCCAGCAGCGCCTATCAAGGGAAAGAACGGGACAAAATGAACACTGAAGCTTTCTTT. This codes for CASSAYQGKERDKMNTEAFF.

A word on this clone: An end of the junction does not agree with germline; a read error may underlie this. At the DNA level, this CDR3 is encoded by other sequences in the same sample as well. The gene calls are TRBV5-6 and TRBJ2-3; TRBD1 aligns across 10 bases. Germline CDR1 reads SGHDT; CDR2 reads YYEEEE. The CDR3 covers 17 residues. The CDR3 nucleotides are TGTGCCAGCAGCTTGGCCGGGACAGGGGTTAGCACGGATACGCAGTATTTT. It is translated as CASSLAGTGVSTDTQYF.

The V and J genes are TRBV4-3 and TRBJ2-1; D is unclear. V lost 0 bases to trimming and J lost 1 base, with 4 bases between them. Germline CDR1 and CDR2: LGHNA and YSLEER. This CDR3 region has 14 residues. The CDR3 spells CASSQERSYNEQFF. CDR3 in DNA: TGCGCCAGCAGCCAAGAACGGTCCTACAATGAGCAGTTCTTC.

The CDR3 region is CASSILAGVVNEQFF. CDR3 nucleotide sequence: TGCGCCAGCAGCATACTAGCGGGAGTTGTCAATGAGCAGTTCTTC. The gene calls are TRBV5-1 and TRBJ2-1, with TRBD2 identical over 11 bases. Per the germline V gene, CDR1 is SGHRS and CDR2 is YFSETQ. V lost 4 bases, J lost 6 bases, and 6 bases stayed unmatched. This CDR3 comprises 15 residues.

The chain uses TRBV27 and TRBJ2-7, with D unclear. The V gene lost 4 bases and the J gene lost 2 bases, with 9 bases spanning the gap. Germline V gives CDR1 MNHEY, CDR2 SMNVEV (reference sequence). The CDR3 runs 13 residues. CDR3: CASSSLPPYEQYF. The DNA of the CDR3 is TGTGCCAGCAGTTCCCTGCCCCCCTACGAGCAGTACTTC.

The chain couples TRBV30 to TRBJ1-1; D remains unclear. Per germline, CDR1 GTSNPN and CDR2 SVGIG (reference sequence). The CDR3 totals 16 residues. V lost 0 bases and J lost 5, with 19 bases in between. The CDR3 is CAWSVRVTTPRTEAFF. In DNA, the CDR3 is TGTGCCTGGAGTGTACGTGTAACAACCCCGCGGACTGAAGCTTTCTTT.

The chain recombines TRBV28 with TRBJ2-2, with 12 positions matching TRBD1. Germline V lookup: CDR1 MDHEN, CDR2 SYDVKM. The V segment lost 2 bases and the J segment 5 bases; nucleotides outside the gene matches: 9. This CDR3 region has 18 residues. Here the CDR3 DNA reads TGTGCCAGCAGTTTAGGGACAGGGGGCTTTTTGCGGACCGGGGAGCTGTTTTTT. Residues: CASSLGTGGFLRTGELFF.

V and J are TRBV19 and TRBJ2-3, with 8 bases lining up with TRBD2. The germline V gene has CDR1 LNHDA and CDR2 SQIVND (reference sequence). V was pared by 6 bases and J by 6 bases, with 8 bases of the junction left unmatched. The CDR3 spans 14 residues. The CDR3 is CASSTGGPSDTQYF. The CDR3 DNA is TGTGCCAGTAGCACGGGAGGGCCGAGCGATACGCAGTATTTT. The full variable domain, in which reference TRBV19 and TRBJ2-3 provide the parts outside the CDR3, is DGGITQSPKYLFRKEGQNVTLSCEQNLNHDAMYWYRQDPGQGLRLIYYSQIVNDFQKGDIAEGYSVSREKKESFPLTVTSAQKNPTAFYLCASSTGGPSDTQYFGPGTRLTVL.

This rearrangement joins TRBV10-2 to TRBJ2-3; TRBD1 matches at 8 bases. The germline V gene encodes CDR1 WSHSY and CDR2 SAAADI. CDR3 length: 15 residues. After removal of 0 bases from V and 7 bases from J, the junction contained 6 bases not matched to a gene. The DNA for the CDR3 is TGCGCCAGCAGTGAGTCTGGGACAGGAAAGAATACGCAGTATTTT. The encoded protein is CASSESGTGKNTQYF.

V and J are TRBV4-3 and TRBJ2-1, with no clear D. Germline V gives CDR1 LGHNA, CDR2 YSLEER. V was pared by 5 bases and J by 10 bases, with 15 bases between. This CDR3 spans 13 amino acids. DNA of the CDR3: TGCGCCAGCAGCTTTCGACAAGGTACGGAGCAGTTCTTC. This sequence encodes CASSFRQGTEQFF.

The chain is built from TRBV30 and TRBJ2-1; D call uncertain. V was cut by 3 bases and J by 0 bases, with 9 bases left in between. Germline V lookup: CDR1 GTSNPN, CDR2 SVGIG (reference sequence). The CDR3 covers 14 residues. CDR3 DNA: TGTGCCTGGAGCGCTGGAAACTCCTACAATGAGCAGTTCTTC. It translates to CAWSAGNSYNEQFF.

V usage is TRBV11-2 and J usage is TRBJ1-5; the D is unclear. V lost 8 bases, J lost 2 bases, and 13 bases lay in between. The CDR3 consists of 14 residues. The germline gives CDR1 SGHAT, CDR2 FQNNGV. The CDR3 spells CASWPQCGNQPQHF. The CDR3 DNA sequence: TGTGCCAGCTGGCCACAGTGTGGCAATCAGCCCCAGCATTTT.

J is TRBJ2-7 and V is TRBV28; D possibly corresponds to TRBD1 (6 bases). Trimming took off 6 bases at V and 7 bases at J, with 25 bases between the two ends. Germline assignment: CDR1 MDHEN and CDR2 SYDVKM. This CDR3 has 16 residues. The CDR3 DNA reads as TGTGCCAGCAGCGATATAGGGGGTAAGGGTTTGGGAGAGCAGTACTTC. It is translated as CASSDIGGKGLGEQYF.

The J gene is TRBJ1-4, the V gene TRBV7-8; D not certain. V was cut by 2 bases and J by 8 bases, with 15 bases left in between. From germline, CDR1 is SGHVS and CDR2 FQNEAQ. This CDR3 has 15 amino acids. For the CDR3, the DNA is TGTGCCAGCAGCTTATCAGGCCTTGATGGAGAAAAACTGTTTTTT. Its protein is CASSLSGLDGEKLFF.

The chain links TRBV6-5 to TRBJ1-1; TRBD1 matches 7 bases. The CDR3 totals 16 residues. J was trimmed by 1 base and V by 4 bases; bases with no gene match: 9. Germline V gene sequence: CDR1 MNHEY, CDR2 SVGAGI. CDR3 amino acids: CASSSYRRQGNTEAFF. The CDR3 region has the DNA TGTGCCAGCAGTTCTTACCGCCGACAGGGGAACACTGAAGCTTTCTTT.

V gene TRBV2 combines with J gene TRBJ2-5; 8 bases are a match to TRBD1. After removal of 6 bases from V and 5 bases from J, the junction contained 5 bases not matched to a gene. CDR1 SNHLY and CDR2 FYNNEI come from the germline V gene. The CDR3 contains 13 residues. The CDR3 region is CASRAGGRETQYF. DNA of the CDR3: TGTGCCAGCAGGGCAGGGGGCAGGGAGACCCAGTACTTC.

The chain combines TRBV7-9 with TRBJ1-2; TRBD1 is a possible D gene (5 bases). The CDR3 sequence is 15 residues long. Germline CDR1 SEHNR, CDR2 FQNEAQ (reference sequence). Trimming removed 2 bases from V and 4 bases from J, with 14 bases in between. As DNA, the CDR3 is TGTGCCAGCAGCTTAAAGGAGGGGCCGACCTATGGCTACACCTTC. Protein: CASSLKEGPTYGYTF.

V is TRBV6-1 and J is TRBJ2-5; 14 bases map to TRBD2. The CDR3 extends over 18 amino acids. Germline values: CDR1 MNHNS, CDR2 SASEGT. The V gene end was trimmed by 5 bases and the J gene end by 2 bases; junction bases not matched to a gene: 10. The CDR3 DNA follows: TGTGCCAGCAGTCAAGGGACTAGCGGGAGTGTTAGACAAGAGACCCAGTACTTC. Protein: CASSQGTSGSVRQETQYF.

The chain has TRBV27 and TRBJ1-4; possible D gene TRBD1, 6 bases. V lost 4 bases, J lost 0 bases, and 15 bases lay in between. Germline V gene lookup returns CDR1 MNHEY and CDR2 SMNVEV (reference sequence). The CDR3 length is 17 residues. The CDR3 reads CASSSTRGRATNEKLFF. In DNA form, the CDR3 reads TGTGCCAGCAGTTCAACCAGGGGTAGGGCAACTAATGAAAAACTGTTTTTT.

The chain has TRBV5-1 and TRBJ2-2; 8 bases match TRBD1. V shed 0 bases, J shed 4 bases, and the junction held 2 bases outside the gene matches. The CDR3 loop spans 15 amino acids. Looked up from germline, CDR1 is SGHRS and CDR2 is YFSETQ. CDR3 amino acids: CASSLGDRFTGELFF. Written as DNA, the CDR3 is TGCGCCAGCAGCTTGGGGGACAGGTTCACCGGGGAGCTGTTTTTT.